This T cell receptor beta chain was sequenced in a study of identical twins. Points from the study as a whole: Models underestimated how often monozygotic twins shared out-of-frame TCR alpha. In beta out-of-frame sequences, the excess sharing between twins was weaker.

Using its own MiXCR run on the 5' RACE reads, TCRdb lists one record per CDR3 protein. This table holds 500,000 to 650,000 distinct CDR3 sequences, about a fifth found once. In regard to this clonotype: Antigen: not known.

The CDR3 is made up of 15 amino acids. The germline V gene encodes CDR1 MNHNS and CDR2 SASEGT. V was trimmed by 6 bases and J by 0 bases, leaving 14 bases between them. These same data were also listed under a study on yellow fever vaccine responses in identical twins.

Sequencing input: CD4+ T cells sorted from blood. This chain links TRBV6-1 with TRBJ2-5, with unresolved D. The origin of this receptor is a woman younger than 30 in good health. The CDR3 sequence: CASRPTLTNQETQYF. CDR3 DNA sequence: TGTGCCAGCAGACCCACTCTGACGAACCAAGAGACCCAGTACTTC.